This is a list of T cell receptor beta chains from one sample in a study of shared clonotypes between healthy human individuals. Profiled with immunoSEQ multiplex PCR; TCRdb holds only in-frame clones, not every one. The sample has a few million clones, just over 90% seen once; the top ten hold over 0.12%. Material for sequencing was naive CD4+ T cells sorted from blood. Every receptor here comes from a man aged 18 to 30 in good health. Each CDR3 is given with its conserved first and last residue. A D gene is named only where the DNA matches it firmly. Clone size, where shown, is once, few, many, or a class for clones that have expanded.

cdr3_aa cdr3_nt j_call clone_size d_call v_call
CASSWMAGGQGASNQPQHF TGTGCCAGCTCATGGATGGCAGGGGGACAGGGGGCCTCCAATCAGCCCCAGCATTTT TRBJ1-5 - TRBD1 TRBV18
CAWGLPLEKLFF TGTGCCTGGGGGTTACCCTTGGAAAAACTGTTTTTT TRBJ1-4 few - TRBV30
CASRGNSPLHF TGTGCCAGCAGAGGGAATTCACCCCTCCACTTT TRBJ1-6 - - TRBV28
CAWSEGQGQNIQYF TGTGCCTGGAGTGAAGGTCAGGGGCAAAACATTCAGTACTTC TRBJ2-4 - - TRBV30
CASSLVGDSRYNEQFF TGCGCCAGCAGCCTAGTCGGGGACTCTCGCTACAATGAGCAGTTCTTC TRBJ2-1 - - TRBV5-1
CASSVPGTDTQYF TGTGCCAGCAGCGTCCCGGGCACAGATACGCAGTATTTT TRBJ2-3 - - TRBV7-2
CSATPRDEAFF TGCAGCGCCACCCCAAGGGATGAAGCTTTCTTT TRBJ1-1 - - TRBV20-1
CASSSGTGGELFF TGTGCCAGCAGCTCCGGGACAGGCGGGGAGCTGTTTTTT TRBJ2-2 - TRBD1 TRBV11-3
CACLTGSSSATDTQYF TGTGCCTGCCTGACCGGTAGCTCCTCAGCCACAGATACGCAGTATTTT TRBJ2-3 - - TRBV30
CASSSQGSAFF TGCGCCAGCAGCTCGCAGGGGTCGGCTTTCTTT TRBJ1-1 - - TRBV5-1
CASSLGPISINTGELFF TGTGCTAGCAGCTTAGGGCCCATTTCGATTAACACCGGGGAGCTGTTTTTT TRBJ2-2 once - TRBV7-7
CASSEIDRENGNTIYF TGTGCCAGCAGTGAAATCGACAGGGAGAATGGAAACACCATATATTTT TRBJ1-3 - TRBD1 TRBV2
CASSPWTSGTDTQYF TGCGCCAGCAGCCCTTGGACTAGCGGCACAGATACGCAGTATTTT TRBJ2-3 - TRBD2 TRBV4-1
CASSALGQGAYGYTF TGTGCCAGCAGCGCGTTGGGACAGGGCGCCTATGGCTACACCTTC TRBJ1-2 - TRBD1 TRBV5-6
CASSEAPGSSGANVLTF TGTGCCAGCAGTGAAGCGCCGGGGAGCTCTGGGGCCAACGTCCTGACTTTC TRBJ2-6 - - TRBV6-1
CASSEGTYNQPQHF TGTGCCAGCAGTGAGGGGACCTACAATCAGCCCCAGCATTTT TRBJ1-5 once - TRBV6-1
CASSLGTSGAPTDTQYF TGCGCCAGCAGCTTGGGGACTAGCGGGGCCCCCACAGATACGCAGTATTTT TRBJ2-3 - TRBD2 TRBV5-1
CASSFLGKDTQYF TGTGCCAGCAGCTTCCTAGGCAAGGATACGCAGTATTTT TRBJ2-3 - - TRBV7-2
CASSGGIAGGLSYEQYF TGTGCCAGCAGTGGGGGGATAGCGGGAGGTCTCTCCTACGAGCAGTACTTC TRBJ2-7 once TRBD2 TRBV25-1
CASSQDRTGSVF TGCGCCAGCAGCCAGGATAGGACAGGCTCTGTCTTC TRBJ1-2 - TRBD1 TRBV4-1
CASSLDRGTRELFF TGTGCCAGCAGCTTAGATCGGGGGACACGGGAACTGTTTTTT TRBJ1-4 - - TRBV11-2
CASSQNSGVNTGELFF TGCGCCAGCAGCCAAAATAGCGGGGTGAACACCGGGGAGCTGTTTTTT TRBJ2-2 - TRBD2 TRBV5-1
CASSRVGAQPQHF TGTGCCAGCAGCCGGGTCGGGGCTCAACCCCAGCATTTT TRBJ1-5 - - TRBV28
CASSLAPGGGTEAFF TGTGCCAGCAGTTTGGCCCCCGGCGGGGGCACTGAAGCTTTCTTT TRBJ1-1 - - TRBV28
CASSSFGWEAQYF TGTGCCAGCAGCTCTTTCGGGTGGGAGGCCCAGTACTTC TRBJ2-5 - - TRBV25-1
CASSPPGTGSPLHF TGCGCCAGCTCCCCTCCCGGGACAGGTTCACCCCTCCACTTT TRBJ1-6 once TRBD1 TRBV5-1
CASSGSGETQYF TGCGCCAGCAGCGGCTCGGGTGAGACCCAGTACTTC TRBJ2-5 - - TRBV5-1
CASSPQTGFTETQYF TGTGCCAGCAGTCCCCAAACAGGGTTTACGGAGACCCAGTACTTC TRBJ2-5 - - TRBV6-1
CASSEGASNQPQHF TGTGCCAGCAGTGAGGGGGCAAGCAATCAGCCCCAGCATTTT TRBJ1-5 - - TRBV2
CASSRTRMDPANVLTF TGCGCCAGCAGCCGGACCCGAATGGACCCGGCCAACGTCCTGACTTTC TRBJ2-6 - - TRBV4-1
CASSLVPGAVTDTQYF TGTGCCAGCAGCTTAGTCCCAGGAGCGGTGACAGATACGCAGTATTTT TRBJ2-3 - - TRBV7-2
CASSLVPETNYGYTF TGCGCCAGCAGCTTGGTACCGGAGACAAACTATGGCTACACCTTC TRBJ1-2 - - TRBV5-1
CASSIRGAPTGGYTF TGTGCCAGTAGTATCAGGGGGGCTCCCACTGGAGGCTACACCTTC TRBJ1-2 - TRBD1 TRBV19
CASSARLARGPDWTQYF TGTGCCAGCAGCGCCCGACTAGCGCGGGGGCCTGATTGGACCCAGTACTTC TRBJ2-5 - TRBD2 TRBV5-6
CASSAVTGHYSYEQYF TGTGCCAGCAGTGCTGTAACGGGACACTACTCCTACGAGCAGTACTTC TRBJ2-7 - - TRBV6-1
CASSLYERETQYF TGTGCCAGCTCACTATACGAGCGGGAGACCCAGTACTTC TRBJ2-5 - - TRBV18
CASASGPYNEQFF TGTGCCTCCGCTAGCGGGCCTTACAATGAGCAGTTCTTC TRBJ2-1 once TRBD2 TRBV30
CASSLTSGQLGGVYGYTF TGTGCCAGCAGCCTCACGAGTGGACAGCTCGGGGGAGTCTATGGCTACACCTTC TRBJ1-2 - - TRBV7-6
CASRPGGDIRGYTF TGTGCCAGCAGACCAGGAGGGGACATAAGAGGCTACACCTTC TRBJ1-2 - - TRBV28
CASSFLRAPSYEQYF TGCGCCAGCAGCTTTCTCAGGGCTCCCTCCTACGAGCAGTACTTC TRBJ2-7 once - TRBV5-1
CASTTSRGRLPSNQPQHF TGTGCCAGCACCACCTCACGGGGGCGCCTCCCTAGCAATCAGCCCCAGCATTTT TRBJ1-5 - - TRBV28
CASAYYVRETQYF TGTGCCTCAGCCTACTACGTCAGAGAGACCCAGTACTTC TRBJ2-5 - - TRBV2
CASRGAADTQYF TGTGCCAGCAGAGGGGCGGCAGATACGCAGTATTTT TRBJ2-3 - - TRBV25-1
CASSGQAPYYGYTF TGTGCCAGCAGTGGTCAGGCGCCCTACTATGGCTACACCTTC TRBJ1-2 - - TRBV27
CASSFPGGGEQFF TGTGCCAGCAGCTTCCCAGGGGGCGGGGAGCAGTTCTTC TRBJ2-1 - TRBD1 TRBV7-3
CASSLDSLLSSYNSPLHF TGTGCCAGCAGCTTGGACAGCTTATTAAGCTCCTATAATTCACCCCTCCACTTT TRBJ1-6 - - TRBV5-5
CASSLDPSYYEQYF TGCGCCAGCAGCTTGGACCCATCTTATTACGAGCAGTACTTC TRBJ2-7 - - TRBV5-1